This section outlines one T cell receptor (beta chain) sequence together with its context. Its antigen remains undetermined. No much larger clone exists at a distance of one base, and base qualities are not known. The sample belongs to a study of Ad26.COV2.S vaccination and SARS-CoV-2 variants (dated by TCRdb to about 2021). Study-level background: Vaccine-arm donors were drawn from COV1001, a multicentre, randomized, double-blind, placebo-controlled phase I-IIa trial of Ad26.COV2.S in healthy adults. Dosing of Ad26.COV2.S was intramuscular, at either 5x10^10 or 1x10^11 viral particles, delivered as one shot or as two shots spaced 56 days apart. TCRbeta repertoire sequencing served as the tool for gauging how specific and how broad the SARS-CoV-2-reactive T cell receptors were following Ad26.COV2.S vaccination. A total of around 32 samples were included in the TCR-sequenced set, comprising 19 Ad26.COV2.S vaccine recipients, 5 placebo recipients and 8 SARS-CoV-2 convalescent individuals. Participants in the trial were split at random into five groups of five each, receiving low-dose or high-dose Ad26.COV2.S once or twice, or else placebo on both occasions. Investigators did not know the trial group allocation while performing experiments and assessing outcomes. General study outcomes and caveats: After vaccination, spike-specific CD8+ and CD4+ T cell responses were reported to show substantial breadth. Ad26.COV2.S recipients had higher spike-specific TCR breadth than placebo recipients (P = 0.0014). The study was not powered to compare responses between vaccine doses or regimens. Vaccine and placebo recipients had comparable non-spike TCR breadth, which fits with the vaccine containing only spike. It was noted by the authors that total T cell responses may have been underestimated by the TCR breadth and depth analyses.

Explained via the paper, the treatment or condition label denotes: 15 to 20 received Ad26.COV2.S at low or high dose, single or two shots; roughly 5 received placebo; per-sample allocation not given. For vaccine and placebo recipients, repertoires were sequenced using samples collected on day 63 after the first injection. In Cohort 1b, about 27 adults aged 18-55 years were enrolled at a single site in Boston, USA, between 29 July and 7 August 2020. Ad26.COV2.S was a replication-incompetent adenovirus type 26 vector that expressed a prefusion-stabilized SARS-CoV-2 spike protein derived from the original Wuhan strain. The immunoSEQ Assay was used to sequence TCRbeta CDR3 regions. After extraction, genomic DNA underwent amplification by bias-controlled multiplex PCR, followed by high-throughput sequencing. On the study's bioinformatics: To quantify the absolute abundance of every unique TCRbeta CDR3 region, sequences were collapsed and filtered. T cell fraction was estimated by normalizing TCRbeta template counts to usable DNA, which was measured by amplifying reference genes present in all nucleated cells. Repertoire TCRs were annotated as SARS-CoV-2-specific by exact matching of V gene, CDR3 amino acid sequence and J gene to a known reactive TCR set. The reference SARS-CoV-2 TCR set was derived from MIRA and filtered for enrichment in COVID-19-positive ImmuneCODE repertoires, a step that removed public or cross-reactive TCRs. Using the MIRA antigens, annotated TCRs were further analysed by specific ORF or by position within an ORF. Breadth was defined as annotated unique rearrangements over total unique productive rearrangements; depth was the summed frequency of those rearrangements. TCR breadth was compared between groups using two-sided Wilcoxon rank-sum tests. TCRdb carries this immuneACCESS record with in-frame sequences only. Its versions omit some clonotypes, under half of them owing to an unresolved V gene in the studies checked, with the rest unexplained. V, J and clone size were drawn from that table, and D and trimming were deduced from the DNA. The sample records approximately 410,000 clones, about 90% of which are singletons. The top ten constitute more than 1.5% of the sample.

The input for sequencing was peripheral blood, taken in a trial of Ad26.COV2.S vaccine versus placebo. This receptor was obtained from a person aged 18 to 65 who received the Ad26.COV2.S COVID-19 vaccine or a placebo.

The DNA is TGTGCCAGCAGTTATGGGGGGCGCAATGGCTACACCTTC. Translation gives CASSYGGRNGYTF. Recombination connected TRBV6-5 to TRBJ1-2; TRBD1 is perhaps the D gene, given 6 matching bases. V is reduced by 3 bases and J by 6 bases, leaving a spacing of 11 bases between them. From its cysteine to its phenylalanine, the CDR3 spans 13 amino acids. Left in the record is the CDR3 DNA by itself, 39 bases read in frame from the first base. The germline V gene yields MNHEY for CDR1 and SVGAGI for CDR2.